This passage covers 10 T cell receptor beta chains from one sample sequenced in a study of T cells expressing NK-cell markers (dated by TCRdb to 2020 to 2021). Receptor amplification or capture employed 5' RACE. For sequencing, an Illumina HiSeq 2000 was employed. Following TCRdb reprocessing, every CDR3 protein sequence forms one entry, and DNA is not provided. The sample's table lists a count of about 150,000 distinct CDR3 sequences. Around 20% of the sample goes to the ten largest clones. The sample was blood T cells: a sorted CD56 or NKG2C T cell subset, CD4+ or CD8+ T cells, or bulk PBMC T cells (not recorded which). Receptors were obtained from a man aged 18 to 69 in good health.

This chain joins TRBV2 and TRBJ1-5; the D gene TCRdb calls, TRBD1, cannot be checked with no DNA. The CDR3 loop spans 15 amino acids. CDR1 SNHLY and CDR2 FYNNEI come from the germline V gene. CDR3 sequence: CASSPDRGPDQPQHF.

V and J are TRBV12-3 or TRBV12-4 and TRBJ1-5; lacking DNA, the TRBD1 call made by TCRdb goes unchecked. The CDR3 consists of 16 residues. CDR3 protein: CASNTYEGLSNQPQHF.

The rearrangement links TRBV14 to TRBJ1-2. Germline V gene data show CDR1 as SGHDN and CDR2 as FVKESK. CDR3 length: 15 amino acids. The CDR3 here is CASSQVYGVVSGYTF.

The chain joins TRBV2 to TRBJ1-5; with no DNA, the TCRdb D assignment of TRBD1 cannot be verified. The CDR3 runs to 16 residues. Germline CDR1 is SNHLY and CDR2 is FYNNEI. CDR3 in amino acids: CASSEVGGASNQPQHF.

CDR3 loop: CASSHGGPSSYEQYF. V is TRBV7-8 and J is TRBJ2-7; as DNA is missing, the TRBD2 call by TCRdb cannot be tested. The CDR3 runs to 15 residues. Germline loops: CDR1 SGHVS, CDR2 FQNEAQ.

The J gene is TRBJ2-1, the V gene TRBV7-6. This CDR3 spans 15 amino acids. The germline V gene encodes CDR1 SGHVS and CDR2 FNYEAQ. The CDR3 sequence: CASSLGGGVGNEQFF.

The rearrangement joins TRBV20-1 to TRBJ2-1; TCRdb gives TRBD1 as the D gene, but with no DNA this cannot be confirmed. The CDR3 is 14 residues long. Germline values: CDR1 DFQATT, CDR2 SNEGSKA (reference sequence). The CDR3 protein is CSAGEGGFSNEQFF.

This chain joins TRBV7-2 and TRBJ2-3; the TRBD2 assignment by TCRdb is unverifiable without DNA. Germline V gives CDR1 SGHTA, CDR2 FQGNSA. The CDR3 runs to 18 residues. The CDR3 is CASSFGLAGGTSTDTQYF. Looking up the rest from reference TRBV7-2 and TRBJ2-3 gives the full variable domain: GAGVSQSPSNKVTEKGKDVELRCDPISGHTALYWYRQSLGQGLEFLIYFQGNSAPDKSGLPSDRFSAERTGGSVSTLTIQRTQQEDSAVYLCASSFGLAGGTSTDTQYFGPGTRLTVL.

The CDR3 loop is CASSLARAGAADTQYF. The rearrangement links TRBV5-1 to TRBJ2-3; the TRBD2 assignment by TCRdb is unverifiable without DNA. Per the germline V gene, CDR1 is SGHRS and CDR2 is YFSETQ. The CDR3 sequence is 16 residues long. Variable domain in full (rest from reference TRBV5-1 and TRBJ2-3): KAGVTQTPRYLIKTRGQQVTLSCSPISGHRSVSWYQQTPGQGLQFLFEYFSETQRNKGNFPGRFSGRQFSNSRSEMNVSTLELGDSALYLCASSLARAGAADTQYFGPGTRLTVL.

V is TRBV30 and J is TRBJ2-7; TCRdb selects TRBD2, and the lack of DNA leaves this call unchecked. The V gene's germline CDR1 is GTSNPN and CDR2 SVGIG (reference sequence). The CDR3 totals 14 residues. The CDR3 sequence is CAWSVPREDYEQYF. Looking up the rest from reference TRBV30 and TRBJ2-7 gives the full variable domain: SQTIHQWPATLVQPVGSPLSLECTVEGTSNPNLYWYRQAAGRGLQLLFYSVGIGQISSEVPQNLSASRPQDRQFILSSKKLLLSDSGFYLCAWSVPREDYEQYFGPGTRLTVT.